The clone carrying this T cell receptor beta chain was seen a few times. Antigen specificity is unknown. An equimolar mix of two oligonucleotides served as the beta constant-region primer for TRBC1 and TRBC2. Nested alpha and beta constant-region primers with the SP2 primer drove four PCR rounds on ligated cDNA. TCRdb reprocessed the UMI-ligation and nested PCR reads via MiXCR and lists one record per CDR3 protein. The sample yields around 140,000 distinct CDR3 sequences, 20% to 25% seen once. This sample was taken from a study of naive and memory T cell subsets. General observations from the study: Especially in CD8 cells, naive repertoires contained a few larger clonotypes, possibly CD45RA-re-expressing memory cells.

V shed 0 bases and J 5 bases; nucleotides not matched to a gene: 7. The CDR3 covers 16 residues. The V gene's germline CDR1 is SGDLS and CDR2 YYNGEE. Sequencing was done on a sample of naive CD4+ T cells from blood. The chain has TRBV9 and TRBJ2-2, with TRBD2 identical over 7 bases. The sequence derives from a human donor in good health. The CDR3 DNA reads as TGTGCCAGCAGCGTAGGGTCGGGAGGTATTACCGGGGAGCTGTTTTTT. Translated: CASSVGSGGITGELFF.